The TCR beta chain described here comes from a study of T cell repertoires in ileal Crohn's disease. About the study: M0 samples are biopsies from inflamed ileum in the resection specimen.

TCRdb's table, derived via immunoSEQ multiplex PCR, lists solely in-frame clones and lacks some. This table holds around 11,000 clones, over 75% found once. This CDR3 is 15 amino acids long. Germline values: CDR1 GTSNPN, CDR2 SVGIG (reference sequence). Trimming removed 7 bases from V and 5 bases from J; junction bases left unmatched: 13. Whole-study results and caveats: High-frequency clones were more common in sorted CD8 than CD4 cells.

Indicated time point: inflamed ileum from the surgical specimen. Included were adult ileal or ileocolonic Crohn's patients indicated for ileocolonic resection. Regarding this clone: Its target is not known.

The TCR comes from an adult with Crohn's disease. The chain joins TRBV30 to TRBJ2-2, with 7 positions matching TRBD2. Sequenced material: ileal tissue. CDR3 amino acids: CASTVASGKTGELFF. The CDR3 DNA reads as TGTGCCTCAACGGTGGCTAGCGGAAAAACCGGGGAGCTGTTTTTT.